Listed here are 26 T cell receptor beta chains from one sample, sequenced in a study of T cells after yellow fever vaccination. TCRdb re-analysed the 5' RACE reads in MiXCR, keeping a single row per CDR3 protein. The sample includes over 100,000 distinct CDR3 sequences, 8% to 9.5% of them seen just once. The sequenced sample was CD8+ T cells sorted from PBMCs, obtained 45 days after the yellow fever booster vaccination. Every receptor here comes from a man aged 25-40 years who received the YFV17D yellow fever vaccine.

In its sample, this clonotype was seen many times. This chain joins TRBV10-2 and TRBJ2-7; no definite D call. Trimming pared 0 bases from V and 6 bases from J, leaving 3 bases between. The CDR3 spans 11 residues. Germline-derived CDR1 and CDR2 are WSHSY and SAAADI. The CDR3 is CASSESAEQYF. The DNA of the CDR3 is TGCGCCAGCAGTGAGTCGGCCGAGCAGTACTTC.

This clonotype has a count of ten or more. The chain is built from TRBV4-3 and TRBJ2-2; D not certain. Germline V gene data show CDR1 as LGHNA and CDR2 as YSLEER. V lost 3 bases and J 3 bases, leaving 2 bases between the germline ends. There are 12 residues in the CDR3. Here the CDR3 DNA reads TGCGCCAGCAGCCACTACACCGGGGAGCTGTTTTTT. Its translation is CASSHYTGELFF.

This clonotype came up a few times. The J gene is TRBJ2-1, the V gene TRBV4-3, with 12 nucleotides matching TRBD2. The CDR3 sequence is 16 residues long. Germline assignment: CDR1 LGHNA and CDR2 YSLEER. V was pared by 4 bases and J by 6 bases, with 7 bases of the junction left unmatched. The CDR3 DNA reads TGCGCCAGCAGCCCCTCAGGACTAGCGGGAACCAATGAGCAGTTCTTC. Its protein product is CASSPSGLAGTNEQFF.

This clonotype appeared many times. The chain combines TRBV11-2 with TRBJ2-7, with D possibly matching TRBD1 (5 bases). V was trimmed by 5 bases and J by 4 bases, leaving 36 bases between them. Per the germline V gene, CDR1 is SGHAT and CDR2 is FQNNGV. This CDR3 is 21 amino acids long. CDR3 residues: CASSTKLPPPRGDSHRYEQYF. The CDR3 region has the DNA TGTGCCAGCAGCACAAAATTACCACCCCCCCGCGGAGACAGCCACCGATACGAGCAGTACTTC.

This clonotype was observed at least ten times. This chain links TRBV20-1 with TRBJ2-1, with 12 positions matching TRBD2. V lost 3 bases to trimming and J lost 7 bases; unmatched junction nucleotides: 7. The CDR3 is made up of 15 amino acids. Germline V gene sequence: CDR1 DFQATT, CDR2 SNEGSKA (reference sequence). This CDR3 reads CSASRLAGGPNEQFF. In DNA form, the CDR3 reads TGCAGTGCTAGTAGGCTAGCGGGAGGGCCTAATGAGCAGTTCTTC.

This clonotype was seen ten or more times. J is TRBJ2-1 and V is TRBV9; 9 nucleotides match TRBD2. Germline CDR1 and CDR2: SGDLS and YYNGEE. V was clipped by 3 bases and J by 2 bases; unmatched bases: 3. CDR3 length: 15 amino acids. The CDR3 loop reads CASSDGGRAYNEQFF. CDR3 in DNA: TGTGCCAGCAGCGACGGCGGGAGGGCCTACAATGAGCAGTTCTTC.

This chain joins TRBV6-5 and TRBJ2-7; tentatively, D is TRBD2 (6 bases). This CDR3 region has 15 residues. The V and J ends lost 2 bases and 0 bases respectively, with 11 bases between them. The germline V gene has CDR1 MNHEY and CDR2 SVGAGI. This CDR3 reads CASSYTSLHSYEQYF. DNA for the CDR3: TGTGCCAGCAGTTACACTAGCCTCCACTCCTACGAGCAGTACTTC.

The chain is built from TRBV7-6 and TRBJ2-3; D possibly corresponds to TRBD2 (6 bases). The CDR3 contains 16 residues. CDR1 and CDR2 (germline): SGHVS, FNYEAQ. Trimming took 0 bases from V and 2 from J, leaving 12 bases between them. The CDR3 coding sequence is TGTGCCAGCAGCTTAGCCCCTAGCGATTACACAGATACGCAGTATTTT. Amino acid sequence: CASSLAPSDYTDTQYF.

Remarks on this clonotype: This could be a read error, since a much larger clone is one nucleotide away. V is TRBV25-1 and J is TRBJ1-1, with TRBD1 matching 10 bases. This CDR3 is 16 amino acids long. The V and J ends lost 1 base and 5 bases, in that order; junction bases with no gene match: 7. The germline V gene has CDR1 MGHDK and CDR2 SYGVNS. The CDR3, as DNA: TGTGCCAGCAGTGAATTGGGGACAGGGGAGGAAACTGAAGCTTTCTTT. It specifies CASSELGTGEETEAFF.

The rearrangement links TRBV15 to TRBJ2-7; no clear D. Germline CDR1 is LNHNV and CDR2 is YYDKDF (reference sequence). With 8 bases removed from V and 1 base from J, the gap between germline ends came to 12 bases. This CDR3 spans 13 amino acids. CDR3 sequence: CATADAVSYEQYF. The DNA of the CDR3 is TGTGCCACCGCGGACGCGGTTTCCTACGAGCAGTACTTC.

Many counts were recorded for this clonotype. Written as DNA, the CDR3 is TGTGCCAGCAGTTACGTGCTAGGTCGCGAGCAGTACTTC. Its protein is CASSYVLGREQYF. The rearrangement links TRBV6-2 or TRBV6-3 to TRBJ2-7; D is unresolved. V lost 2 bases and J lost 6, with 11 bases in between. This CDR3 comprises 13 residues. In germline, CDR1 is MNHEY, CDR2 SVGEGT.

This clonotype has a count of ten or more. The CDR3 bases are TGTGCCAGCAGCTTAGATGGAATAGTCCAAGAGACCCAGTACTTC. It yields the protein CASSLDGIVQETQYF. The chain joins TRBV11-2 to TRBJ2-5, with D uncertain. Germline CDR1 reads SGHAT; CDR2 reads FQNNGV. Trimming removed 0 bases from V and 1 base from J, with 9 bases in between. This CDR3 has 15 amino acids.

This clonotype came up a few times. This sequence joins TRBV11-1 and TRBJ2-1; 11 nucleotides match TRBD2. V dropped 5 bases and J dropped 9; count of bases not matched to a gene: 18. Germline CDR1 and CDR2: SGHAT and FQDESV (reference sequence). The CDR3 covers 18 residues. The CDR3 loop reads CASSVHESSGRAEFEQFF. CDR3 in DNA: TGTGCCAGCAGCGTACACGAGAGTAGCGGGAGGGCCGAGTTTGAGCAGTTCTTC.

This chain joins TRBV19 and TRBJ2-1; D might be TRBD1 (6 bases). The CDR3 sequence is 16 residues long. The V gene's germline CDR1 is LNHDA and CDR2 SQIVND (reference sequence). The V and J ends lost 3 bases and 10 bases respectively, with 22 bases between them. In DNA form, the CDR3 reads TGTGCCAGTAGTATCCCCAAAGGACAGACAATGTCGGAGCAGTTCTTC. This gives the protein CASSIPKGQTMSEQFF.

V gene TRBV5-1 combines with J gene TRBJ2-1; D gene unclear. This CDR3 spans 12 amino acids. Trimming removed 5 bases at V and 4 bases at J, with 7 bases between. Germline lookup yields CDR1 SGHRS and CDR2 YFSETQ. CDR3 DNA: TGCGCCAGCAGAGGCGGATACAATGAGCAGTTCTTC. Translation: CASRGGYNEQFF. The full variable domain, completed using reference TRBV5-1 and TRBJ2-1, is KAGVTQTPRYLIKTRGQQVTLSCSPISGHRSVSWYQQTPGQGLQFLFEYFSETQRNKGNFPGRFSGRQFSNSRSEMNVSTLELGDSALYLCASRGGYNEQFFGPGTRLTVL.

The sample holds many counts of this clonotype. The chain combines TRBV25-1 with TRBJ1-1; D is unclear. There are 15 residues in the CDR3. The V end was cut by 5 bases, the J end by 4 bases, with 17 bases between. Germline values: CDR1 MGHDK, CDR2 SYGVNS. The CDR3 DNA follows: TGTGCCAGCAGTTGGAGGGCAGATTCAGGCACTGAAGCTTTCTTT. Its protein product is CASSWRADSGTEAFF.

This clonotype was counted at least ten times. The chain uses TRBV12-5 and TRBJ2-2, with TRBD2 as a possible D gene (6 bases). From germline, CDR1 is LGHNT and CDR2 FRNRAP. This CDR3 is 13 amino acids long. The V gene lost 10 bases and the J gene lost 3 bases, with 12 bases spanning the gap. The CDR3 DNA reads as TGTGCTACCTCGGGGGAGGACACCGGGGAGCTGTTTTTT. It codes for CATSGEDTGELFF.

This clonotype was seen many times. The chain has TRBV7-6 and TRBJ2-2; no reliable D call. The V end lost 8 bases, the J end lost 0 bases, and 4 bases lay between the germline ends. The CDR3 covers 12 residues. Germline V CDR1 and CDR2: SGHVS, FNYEAQ. The CDR3 here is CASVANTGELFF. As DNA, the CDR3 is TGTGCCAGCGTGGCGAACACCGGGGAGCTGTTTTTT.

Of note for this clonotype: One base away lies a much larger clone, so this may be a sequencing read error. The rearrangement uses TRBV12-3 or TRBV12-4 and TRBJ2-2, with D tentatively TRBD2 (6 bases). V lost 8 bases, J lost 5 bases, and 15 bases lay in between. The length of the CDR3 is 14 residues. The CDR3 loop reads CASGISGYTGELFF. The CDR3 DNA reads as TGTGCCAGCGGGATTAGCGGATATACCGGGGAGCTGTTTTTT.

Details on this clonotype: A much larger clone differs from this one at a single base, so this may be a read error. The chain carries TRBV10-3 and TRBJ2-1; D uncertain. Trimming took off 5 bases at V and 4 bases at J, with 12 bases between the two ends. The germline V gene has CDR1 ENHRY and CDR2 SYGVKD. The CDR3 spans 14 residues. CDR3 coding DNA: TGTGCCATCAGTAGCAGGAAAGGGTACAATGAGCAGTTCTTC. Its protein is CAISSRKGYNEQFF.

This clonotype was recorded many times. The chain links TRBV20-1 to TRBJ2-7; D remains unclear. V was pared by 1 base and J by 3 bases, with 13 bases between. Germline CDR1 DFQATT, CDR2 SNEGSKA (reference sequence). CDR3 length equals 14 residues. In DNA form, the CDR3 reads TGCAGTGCTAGAGGAGGCACTGGGTACTACGAGCAGTACTTC. This encodes CSARGGTGYYEQYF.

This clonotype was seen repeatedly, ten times or more. J is TRBJ2-1 and V is TRBV5-1; tentatively, D is TRBD2 (6 bases). The CDR3 spans 12 residues. Germline lookup yields CDR1 SGHRS and CDR2 YFSETQ. V lost 7 bases and J 6 bases, leaving 11 bases between the germline ends. CDR3 coding DNA: TGCGCCAGCGGCGGGATGCGCAATGAGCAGTTCTTC. Its protein product is CASGGMRNEQFF.

This clonotype was seen a few times. This sequence joins TRBV6-1 and TRBJ2-7, with TRBD1 identical over 10 bases. J gave up 3 bases and V 6 bases, and 5 bases lay outside the gene matches. This CDR3 spans 14 amino acids. CDR1 is MNHNS and CDR2 is SASEGT in the germline V gene. CDR3 sequence (DNA): TGTGCCAGCAGCCAAGGACAGGGGGACTACGAGCAGTACTTC. Its protein is CASSQGQGDYEQYF.

V usage is TRBV5-1 and J usage is TRBJ2-7; tentative D call: TRBD1 (5 bases). Trimming left V 5 bases short and J 1 base short, with 19 bases between. The CDR3 sequence is 16 residues long. The V gene's germline CDR1 is SGHRS and CDR2 YFSETQ. CDR3 residues: CASSPGSEGASYEQYF. The CDR3 DNA sequence: TGCGCCAGCAGTCCAGGGTCGGAAGGCGCGTCCTACGAGCAGTACTTC.

V gene TRBV27 combines with J gene TRBJ2-1; TRBD2 matches at 10 bases. The CDR3 contains 15 residues. The germline gives CDR1 MNHEY, CDR2 SMNVEV (reference sequence). V lost 7 bases, J lost 3 bases, and 6 bases stayed unmatched. The CDR3 DNA follows: TGTGCCAGCACAGCCCTAGCGGGAGTCTACAATGAGCAGTTCTTC. Translation gives CASTALAGVYNEQFF.

The sample holds a few counts of this clonotype. This rearrangement joins TRBV11-2 to TRBJ1-2; D remains unclear. This CDR3 contains 19 residues. With 4 bases removed from V and 3 bases from J, the gap between germline ends came to 27 bases. Germline lookup yields CDR1 SGHAT and CDR2 FQNNGV. CDR3 sequence: CASSYNSGPVQPSDYGYTF. The CDR3 DNA sequence: TGTGCCAGCAGCTATAATTCCGGACCCGTTCAGCCTTCCGACTATGGCTACACCTTC.